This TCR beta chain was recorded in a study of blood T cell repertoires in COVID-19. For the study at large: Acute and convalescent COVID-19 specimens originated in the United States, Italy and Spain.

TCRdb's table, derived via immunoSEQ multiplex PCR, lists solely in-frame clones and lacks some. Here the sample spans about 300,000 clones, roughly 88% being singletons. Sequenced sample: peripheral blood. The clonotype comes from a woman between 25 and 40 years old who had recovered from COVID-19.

The CDR3, as DNA: TGCGCCAGCAGCTTGGAGACCTGGGGAGCTAATGAAAAACTGTTTTTT. The encoded protein is CASSLETWGANEKLFF. J is TRBJ1-4 and V is TRBV5-1; D is unclear. Per the germline V gene, CDR1 is SGHRS and CDR2 is YFSETQ. The V end was cut by 0 bases, the J end by 3 bases, with 12 bases between. The CDR3 totals 16 residues.